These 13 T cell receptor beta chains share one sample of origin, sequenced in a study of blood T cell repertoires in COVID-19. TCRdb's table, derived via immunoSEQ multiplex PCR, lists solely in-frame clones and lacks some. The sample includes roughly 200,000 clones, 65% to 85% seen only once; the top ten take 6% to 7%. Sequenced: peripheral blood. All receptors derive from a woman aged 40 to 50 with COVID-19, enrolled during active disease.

The CDR3: CASSHQLGLVEQYF. The CDR3 DNA reads as TGCGCCAGCAGCCACCAACTGGGCCTGGTCGAGCAGTACTTC. This rearrangement joins TRBV4-1 to TRBJ2-7; D is uncertain. Germline-derived CDR1 and CDR2 are MGHRA and YSYEKL. CDR3 length: 14 amino acids. The ends were cut back, 3 bases at V and 6 bases at J, with 15 bases in the middle.

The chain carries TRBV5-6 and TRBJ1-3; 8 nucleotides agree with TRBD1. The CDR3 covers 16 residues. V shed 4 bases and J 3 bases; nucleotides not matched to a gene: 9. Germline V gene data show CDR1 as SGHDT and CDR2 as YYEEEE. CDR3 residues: CASSPLDRALGNTIYF. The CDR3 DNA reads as TGTGCCAGCAGCCCCCTGGACAGGGCCCTTGGAAACACCATATATTTT.

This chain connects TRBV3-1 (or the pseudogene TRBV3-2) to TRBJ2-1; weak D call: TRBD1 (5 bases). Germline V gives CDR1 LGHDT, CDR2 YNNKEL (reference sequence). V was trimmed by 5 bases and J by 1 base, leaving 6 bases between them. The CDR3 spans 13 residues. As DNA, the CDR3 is TGTGCCAGCAGCAGGGGTTCCTACAATGAGCAGTTCTTC. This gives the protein CASSRGSYNEQFF.

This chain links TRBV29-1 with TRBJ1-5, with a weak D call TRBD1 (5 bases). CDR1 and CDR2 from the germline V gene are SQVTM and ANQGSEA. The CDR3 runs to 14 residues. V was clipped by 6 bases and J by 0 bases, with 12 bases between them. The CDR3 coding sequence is TGCAGCGTCGGGACTCGCAATAGCAATCAGCCCCAGCATTTT. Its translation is CSVGTRNSNQPQHF.

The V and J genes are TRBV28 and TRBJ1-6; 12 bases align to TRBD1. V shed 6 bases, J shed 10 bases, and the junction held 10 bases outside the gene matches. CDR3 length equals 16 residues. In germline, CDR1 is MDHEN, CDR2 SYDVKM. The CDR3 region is CASSFGDRGPGSPLHF. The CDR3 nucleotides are TGTGCCAGCAGCTTTGGGGACAGGGGGCCGGGATCACCCCTCCACTTT.

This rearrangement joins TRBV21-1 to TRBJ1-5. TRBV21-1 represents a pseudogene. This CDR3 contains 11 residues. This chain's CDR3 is CASSIVQPQHF. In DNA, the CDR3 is TGTGCCAGCAGCATTGTACAGCCCCAGCATTTT.

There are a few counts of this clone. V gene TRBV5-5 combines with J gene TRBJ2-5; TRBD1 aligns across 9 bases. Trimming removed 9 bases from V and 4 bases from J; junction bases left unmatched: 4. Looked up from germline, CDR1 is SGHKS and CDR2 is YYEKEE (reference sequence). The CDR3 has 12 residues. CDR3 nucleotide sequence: TGTGCCACCACGGACAGGGGAGAGACCCAGTACTTC. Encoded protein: CATTDRGETQYF.

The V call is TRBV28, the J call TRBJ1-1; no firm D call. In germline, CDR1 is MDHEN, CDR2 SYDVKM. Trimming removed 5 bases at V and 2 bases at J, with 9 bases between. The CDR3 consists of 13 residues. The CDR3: CASSLVVNTEAFF. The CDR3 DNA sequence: TGTGCCAGCAGTCTCGTAGTAAACACTGAAGCTTTCTTT.

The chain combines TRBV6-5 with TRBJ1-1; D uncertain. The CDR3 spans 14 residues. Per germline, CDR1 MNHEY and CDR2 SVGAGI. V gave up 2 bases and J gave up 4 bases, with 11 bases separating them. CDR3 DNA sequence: TGTGCCAGCAGTTACGAGGGCCGAGCCACTGAAGCTTTCTTT. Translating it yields CASSYEGRATEAFF.

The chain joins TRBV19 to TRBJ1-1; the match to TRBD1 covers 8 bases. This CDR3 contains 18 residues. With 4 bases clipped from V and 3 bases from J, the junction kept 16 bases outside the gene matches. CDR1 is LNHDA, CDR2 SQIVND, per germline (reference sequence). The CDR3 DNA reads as TGTGCCAGTAGTACCAAACTCAGGGGGCTGGGCAGATACACTGAAGCTTTCTTT. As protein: CASSTKLRGLGRYTEAFF. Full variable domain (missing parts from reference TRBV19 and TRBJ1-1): DGGITQSPKYLFRKEGQNVTLSCEQNLNHDAMYWYRQDPGQGLRLIYYSQIVNDFQKGDIAEGYSVSREKKESFPLTVTSAQKNPTAFYLCASSTKLRGLGRYTEAFFGQGTRLTVV.

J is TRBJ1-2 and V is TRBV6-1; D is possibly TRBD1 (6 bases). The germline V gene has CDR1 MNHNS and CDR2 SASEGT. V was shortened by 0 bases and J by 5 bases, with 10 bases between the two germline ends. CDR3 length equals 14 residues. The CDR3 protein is CASSEARGGYGYTF. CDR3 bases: TGTGCCAGCAGTGAAGCCAGGGGCGGATATGGCTACACCTTC.

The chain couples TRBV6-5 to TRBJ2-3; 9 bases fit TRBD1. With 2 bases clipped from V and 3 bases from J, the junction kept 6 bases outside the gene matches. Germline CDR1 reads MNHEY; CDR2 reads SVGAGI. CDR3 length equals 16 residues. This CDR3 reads CASSYPAGTGTDTQYF. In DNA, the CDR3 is TGTGCCAGCAGTTACCCTGCCGGGACAGGGACAGATACGCAGTATTTT.

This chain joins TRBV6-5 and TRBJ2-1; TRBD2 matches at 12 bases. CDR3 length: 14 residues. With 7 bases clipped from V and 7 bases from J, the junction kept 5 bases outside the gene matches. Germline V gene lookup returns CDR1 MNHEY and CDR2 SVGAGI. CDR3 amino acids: CASTGTSGWNEQFF. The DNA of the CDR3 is TGTGCCAGCACCGGGACTAGCGGGTGGAATGAGCAGTTCTTC.